This TCR beta chain stems from a study of blood T cells in healthy people across ages. A second PCR of 7 to 11 cycles used a sample-barcoded 5' primer and a J-beta primer mix. Each CDR3 protein is one row after TCRdb ran MiXCR on the 5' RACE reads. The sample consists of around 1.5 million distinct CDR3 sequences, 59% of them appearing once. Sequenced material: blood. The TCR comes from a young man in good health.

The CDR3 nucleotides are TGCGCCAGCAGCGTCTATTGGGAAGAAAAACTGTTTTTT. As protein: CASSVYWEEKLFF. The V gene is TRBV4-1, the J gene TRBJ1-4; D uncertain. CDR3 size: 13 residues. The germline V gene has CDR1 MGHRA and CDR2 YSYEKL. The germline V and J ends were trimmed by 5 bases and 8 bases, with 12 bases remaining between them.